One and the same sample provided the 10 T cell receptor beta chains below, sequenced in a study of control samples from healthy donors and cancer patients (dated by TCRdb to the early 2020s). The library was produced with the immunoSEQ multiplex PCR assay. The table comes from immuneACCESS by way of TCRdb, which keeps in-frame sequences with V and J called. Part of the clones is missing from these tables; in studies checked, under half for an unresolved V gene and the rest for unknown reasons. Present in this sample are roughly 59,000 clones, about 92% of which were seen just once. Clones ranked in the top ten supply about 1.7% of the sample. Source material: PBMCs. All receptors derive from a man aged 35-49 years with colorectal cancer.

J is TRBJ2-3 and V is TRBV5-1; TRBD2 agrees at 13 bases. With V trimmed by 2 bases and J by 0 bases, 6 bases remained unmatched. Germline V gene lookup returns CDR1 SGHRS and CDR2 YFSETQ. CDR3 length equals 18 residues. The CDR3 bases are TGCGCCAGCAGCTTCATGACTAGCGGGGGGTCGAGCACAGATACGCAGTATTTT. Encoded protein: CASSFMTSGGSSTDTQYF.

V usage is TRBV15 and J usage is TRBJ2-1; TRBD2 aligns across 10 bases. CDR3 length: 16 residues. Losses at the gene ends were 5 bases for V and 7 bases for J; bases not matched to a gene: 11. CDR1 and CDR2 (germline): LNHNV, YYDKDF (reference sequence). CDR3 nucleotide sequence: TGTGCCACCAGCCAAGAAGCGGGGGGGCCTAGGAATGAGCAGTTCTTC. This translates into CATSQEAGGPRNEQFF.

This chain links TRBV18 with TRBJ2-5; 9 nucleotides match TRBD1. V lost 4 bases and J lost 6; bases outside the gene matches: 12. Per the germline V gene, CDR1 is KGHSH and CDR2 is LQKENI. The CDR3 consists of 16 residues. The CDR3 protein is CASSLRPMDRGQTQYF. The CDR3 DNA reads as TGTGCCAGCTCACTCCGCCCCATGGACAGGGGACAGACCCAGTACTTC.

This rearrangement joins TRBV6-6 to TRBJ2-5, with 7 bases that match TRBD1. Germline-derived CDR1 and CDR2 are MNHNY and SVGAGI (reference sequence). Trimming removed 2 bases from V and 5 bases from J; junction bases left unmatched: 5. CDR3 length equals 14 residues. CDR3 nucleotides: TGTGCCAGCAGTTACGGGACAGCTATGGAGACCCAGTACTTC. It specifies CASSYGTAMETQYF.

The J gene is TRBJ1-5, the V gene TRBV9; a possible D gene is TRBD1 (6 bases). Germline V CDR1 and CDR2: SGDLS, YYNGEE. The CDR3 sequence is 15 residues long. Deletions cut 0 bases from V and 3 bases from J, with 10 bases between. For the CDR3, the DNA is TGTGCCAGCAGCGTAGGGAGGGGGGACAATCAGCCCCAGCATTTT. Translating gives CASSVGRGDNQPQHF.

The gene calls are TRBV18 and TRBJ2-3; no clear D. V lost 3 bases and J 2 bases, leaving 9 bases between the germline ends. CDR1 KGHSH and CDR2 LQKENI come from the germline V gene. CDR3 length equals 14 residues. CDR3 bases: TGTGCCAGCTCACCGATACAGCACACAGATACGCAGTATTTT. Its translation is CASSPIQHTDTQYF. The full variable domain, completed using reference TRBV18 and TRBJ2-3, is NAGVMQNPRHLVRRRGQEARLRCSPMKGHSHVYWYRQLPEEGLKFMVYLQKENIIDESGMPKERFSAEFPKEGPSILRIQQVVRGDSAAYFCASSPIQHTDTQYFGPGTRLTVL.

The chain has TRBV6-5 and TRBJ1-1; weak D call: TRBD1 (5 bases). CDR3 length: 13 residues. CDR1 and CDR2 (germline): MNHEY, SVGAGI. V was trimmed by 6 bases and J by 5 bases, leaving 13 bases between them. The CDR3 nucleotides read TGTGCCAGCAGGGTGCCTGGGGGGACTGAAGCTTTCTTT. It translates to CASRVPGGTEAFF.

A single count supports this clone. This sequence joins TRBV6-1 and TRBJ2-2; D is unclear. The V gene lost 6 bases and the J gene lost 3 bases, with 11 bases spanning the gap. The CDR3 is 14 residues long. Germline loops: CDR1 MNHNS, CDR2 SASEGT. CDR3 residues: CASSPRYDTGELFF. In nucleotides, the CDR3 is TGTGCCAGCAGCCCCCGATATGACACCGGGGAGCTGTTTTTT.

This chain connects TRBV5-4 to TRBJ2-1; TRBD2 might be the D (5 bases). The ends were cut back, 0 bases at V and 0 bases at J, with 13 bases in the middle. This CDR3 is built from 17 residues. The V gene's germline CDR1 is SGHNT and CDR2 YYREEE (reference sequence). In DNA form, the CDR3 reads TGTGCCAGCAGCTTGGGTAGTTCGGGGAGCTCCTACAATGAGCAGTTCTTC. The encoded protein is CASSLGSSGSSYNEQFF.

The chain couples TRBV27 to TRBJ2-2; 7 nucleotides align to TRBD1. Trimming cost V 5 bases and J 3 bases; bases outside gene matches: 12. CDR1 and CDR2 from the germline V gene are MNHEY and SMNVEV (reference sequence). The CDR3 loop spans 17 amino acids. This CDR3 reads CASSRSWRTGDTGELFF. The CDR3 coding sequence is TGTGCCAGCAGTCGGTCGTGGAGGACAGGAGACACCGGGGAGCTGTTTTTT.